This T cell receptor (beta chain) was retrieved from a study of OX40 agonist ivuxolimab in advanced cancers. Study details: The study enrolled dose-escalation patients with hepatocellular carcinoma, melanoma, renal cell or head and neck cancer.

If patients had autoimmune disease history or systemic immunosuppression, they were excluded. Produced via immunoSEQ multiplex PCR; TCRdb's table is partial and in-frame only. Here the sample spans 35,000 to 45,000 clones, 75% to 90% being singletons. This TCR derives from an adult with an advanced solid tumor such as melanoma, head and neck, liver or kidney cancer. Sequencing was performed on CD4+ or CD8+ T cells sorted from blood, taken in a trial of the OX40 agonist ivuxolimab.

CDR3 amino acids: CASRPAGVGSYEQYF. CDR3 nucleotide sequence: TGTGCCAGCCGCCCGGCAGGGGTTGGGTCCTACGAGCAGTACTTC. The V gene is TRBV28, the J gene TRBJ2-7, with D possibly TRBD1 on 6 matching bases. Germline V gene lookup returns CDR1 MDHEN and CDR2 SYDVKM. Trimming took off 8 bases at V and 1 base at J, with 18 bases between the two ends. CDR3 size: 15 residues. The complete variable domain, with remaining parts taken from reference TRBV28 and TRBJ2-7, reads DVKVTQSSRYLVKRTGEKVFLECVQDMDHENMFWYRQDPGLGLRLIYFSYDVKMKEKGDIPEGYSVSREKKERFSLILESASTNQTSMYLCASRPAGVGSYEQYFGPGTRLTVT.